This TCR beta chain was identified during a study of vaccination and CD4 T cells after COVID-19. Germline values: CDR1 SGHDT, CDR2 YYEEEE. V lost 1 base to trimming and J lost 6 bases, with 9 bases between them. The CDR3 spans 13 residues. Turning to this clonotype: Its antigen is undetermined.

Researchers used the Oncomine TCR Beta short-read assay to sequence DNA from cultured CD4+ T cells. TCRdb processed the PCR reads anew with MiXCR; each CDR3 protein has one entry. Of about 14,000 distinct CDR3 sequences in the sample, about 28% were seen once. Treatment given: roughly 11-day PBMC culture with coronavirus spike peptide pools or control peptides (ViraFEST assay). Antigen-specific T cells were expanded with peptide pools by ViraFEST, and TCRs were then sequenced. Negative selection purified CD4+ T cells after nine to eleven days of culture. The chain joins TRBV5-6 to TRBJ2-3; D is ambiguous. The source of this sequence is a human donor with COVID-19. The sample taken for sequencing was cultured CD4+ T cells from blood. The CDR3: CASSLRPLDTQYF. CDR3 in DNA: TGTGCCAGCAGCTTGAGGCCGCTGGATACGCAGTATTTT. The complete variable domain, with remaining parts taken from reference TRBV5-6 and TRBJ2-3, reads DAGVTQSPTHLIKTRGQQVTLRCSPKSGHDTVSWYQQALGQGPQFIFQYYEEEERQRGNFPDRFSGHQFPNYSSELNVNALLLGDSALYLCASSLRPLDTQYFGPGTRLTVL.